The table lists the clone carrying this T cell receptor beta chain with a count of one. Germline assignment: CDR1 MNHEY and CDR2 SMNVEV (reference sequence). Trimming left V 5 bases short and J 4 bases short, with 11 bases between. The CDR3 spans 14 residues. The data are from a study of blood T cell repertoires in COVID-19. Across the whole study: Sample material is recorded as cDNA or gDNA derived from T cells, B-cell-depleted T cells, or PBMCs.

In the source study's methods: By means of reference gene primer amplification, nucleated cell counts were estimated. Assay: immunoSEQ multiplex PCR; the TCRdb copy retains only in-frame clones and omits some. The DNA gave D and trimming, while V, J and clone size come from that table. The sample consists of 55,000 to 65,000 clones, approximately 75% of them appearing once. Those enrolled in Seattle joined during active infection and were followed longitudinally afterward. Sample: peripheral blood. The genes are TRBV27 and TRBJ1-4; unclear D gene. The sequence derives from a man aged 55-75 years with COVID-19, enrolled during active disease. The DNA of the CDR3 is TGTGCCAGCAGTCCCGGAGGGAATAATGAAAAACTGTTTTTT. This codes for CASSPGGNNEKLFF. Filled out from reference TRBV27 and TRBJ1-4, the complete variable domain reads EAQVTQNPRYLITVTGKKLTVTCSQNMNHEYMSWYRQDPGLGLRQIYYSMNVEVTDKGDVPEGYKVSRKEKRNFPLILESPSPNQTSLYFCASSPGGNNEKLFFGSGTQLSVL.